The present entry profiles one T cell receptor (beta chain) with its context. Antigen: not known. Version v3.0 of the immunoSEQ assay ran at survey level. Libraries were prepared by immunoSEQ multiplex PCR; TCRdb keeps only in-frame clonotypes and omits some of them. The sample consists of 12,000 or so clones, 82% of them appearing once. The record originates from a study of long-term antiretroviral therapy in people with HIV. Study conclusions and caveats: Dominance of pre-ART expanded clones persisted, fluctuating and often declining after ART. Someone took the blood between about 2003 and 2017, maybe while older ART regimens were in use.

Treatment for all HIV-infected participants took place in the United States. The ends were cut back, 7 bases at V and 2 bases at J, with 11 bases in the middle. CDR1 and CDR2 (germline): LNHDA, SQIVND (reference sequence). The CDR3 totals 13 residues. This rearrangement joins TRBV19 to TRBJ1-1, with D possibly TRBD1 on 6 matching bases. This clonotype originated in a man in his fifties with HIV. This sample comprised unsorted PBMCs, obtained around 8.2 years after starting antiretroviral therapy. CDR3: CASTSQGNTEAFF. CDR3 in DNA: TGTGCCAGTACTTCACAGGGCAACACTGAAGCTTTCTTT.